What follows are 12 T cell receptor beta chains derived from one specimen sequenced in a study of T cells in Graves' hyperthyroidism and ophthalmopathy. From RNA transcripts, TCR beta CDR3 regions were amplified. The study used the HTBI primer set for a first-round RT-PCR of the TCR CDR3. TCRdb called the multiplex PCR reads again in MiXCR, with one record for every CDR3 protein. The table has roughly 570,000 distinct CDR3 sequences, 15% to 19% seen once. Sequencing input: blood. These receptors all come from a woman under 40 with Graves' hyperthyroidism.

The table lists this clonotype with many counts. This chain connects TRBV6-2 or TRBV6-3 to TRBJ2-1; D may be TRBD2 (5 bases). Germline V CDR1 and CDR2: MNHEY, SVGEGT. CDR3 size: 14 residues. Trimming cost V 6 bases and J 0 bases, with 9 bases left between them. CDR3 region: CASRRANSYNEQFF. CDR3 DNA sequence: TGTGCCAGCAGGCGGGCTAACTCCTACAATGAGCAGTTCTTC.

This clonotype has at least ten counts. The CDR3 spells CASSLNPPQGAADTEAFF. The CDR3 nucleotides read TGTGCCAGCAGTTTAAACCCCCCACAGGGGGCGGCGGATACTGAAGCTTTCTTT. The rearrangement joins TRBV27 to TRBJ1-1, with 9 bases lining up with TRBD1. In germline, CDR1 is MNHEY, CDR2 SMNVEV (reference sequence). The CDR3 contains 18 residues. J was trimmed by 5 bases and V by 2 bases; bases with no gene match: 15.

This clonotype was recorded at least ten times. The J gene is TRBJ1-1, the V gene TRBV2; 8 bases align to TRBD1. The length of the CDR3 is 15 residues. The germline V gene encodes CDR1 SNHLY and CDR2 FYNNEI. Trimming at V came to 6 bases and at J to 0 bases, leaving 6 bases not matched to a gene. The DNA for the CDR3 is TGTGCCAGCAGCTTACAGGGGGTGATGAACACTGAAGCTTTCTTT. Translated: CASSLQGVMNTEAFF.

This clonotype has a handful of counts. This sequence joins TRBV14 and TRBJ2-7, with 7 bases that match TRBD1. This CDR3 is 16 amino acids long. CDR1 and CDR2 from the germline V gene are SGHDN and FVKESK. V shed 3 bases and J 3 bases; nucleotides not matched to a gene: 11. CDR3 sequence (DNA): TGTGCCAGCAGCCACTCTCGGGACAGCTTAGTCTACGAGCAGTACTTC. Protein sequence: CASSHSRDSLVYEQYF.

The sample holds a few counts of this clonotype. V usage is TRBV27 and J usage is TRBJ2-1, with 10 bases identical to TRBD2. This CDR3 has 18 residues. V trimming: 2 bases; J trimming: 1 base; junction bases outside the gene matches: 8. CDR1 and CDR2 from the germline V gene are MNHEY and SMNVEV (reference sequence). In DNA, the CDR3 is TGTGCCAGCAGTTTAGGGGGGGTAGCGGGAGGATCCTACAATGAGCAGTTCTTC. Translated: CASSLGGVAGGSYNEQFF.

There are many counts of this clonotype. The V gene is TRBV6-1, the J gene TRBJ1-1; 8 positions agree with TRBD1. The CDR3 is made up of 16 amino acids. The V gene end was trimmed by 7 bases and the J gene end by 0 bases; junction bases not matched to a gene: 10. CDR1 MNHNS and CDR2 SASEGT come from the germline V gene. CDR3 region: CASNLGTGRLNTEAFF. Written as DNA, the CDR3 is TGTGCCAGCAACCTAGGGACAGGTCGATTGAACACTGAAGCTTTCTTT.

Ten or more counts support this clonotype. The CDR3 reads CASSLDSQGFTEAFF. In DNA form, the CDR3 reads TGCGCCAGCAGCTTGGATTCACAGGGGTTCACTGAAGCTTTCTTT. This chain uses TRBV5-1 with TRBJ1-1; 7 nucleotides align to TRBD1. The CDR3 runs to 15 residues. Per germline, CDR1 SGHRS and CDR2 YFSETQ. The ends lost 0 bases at V and 4 bases at J; junction bases unmatched: 6.

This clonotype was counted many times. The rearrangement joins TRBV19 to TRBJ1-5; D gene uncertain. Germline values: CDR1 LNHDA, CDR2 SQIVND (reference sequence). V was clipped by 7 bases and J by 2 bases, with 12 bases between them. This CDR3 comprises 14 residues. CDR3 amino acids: CASTMDKGNQPQHF. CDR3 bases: TGTGCCAGTACCATGGATAAGGGCAATCAGCCCCAGCATTTT. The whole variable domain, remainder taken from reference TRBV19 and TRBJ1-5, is DGGITQSPKYLFRKEGQNVTLSCEQNLNHDAMYWYRQDPGQGLRLIYYSQIVNDFQKGDIAEGYSVSREKKESFPLTVTSAQKNPTAFYLCASTMDKGNQPQHFGDGTRLSIL.

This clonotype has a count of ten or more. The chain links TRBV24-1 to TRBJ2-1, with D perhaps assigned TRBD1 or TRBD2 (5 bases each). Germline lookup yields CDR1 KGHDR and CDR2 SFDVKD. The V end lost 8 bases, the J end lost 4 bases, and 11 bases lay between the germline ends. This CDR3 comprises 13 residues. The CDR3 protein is CATMGTRYNEQFF. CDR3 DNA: TGTGCCACCATGGGGACGAGGTACAATGAGCAGTTCTTC.

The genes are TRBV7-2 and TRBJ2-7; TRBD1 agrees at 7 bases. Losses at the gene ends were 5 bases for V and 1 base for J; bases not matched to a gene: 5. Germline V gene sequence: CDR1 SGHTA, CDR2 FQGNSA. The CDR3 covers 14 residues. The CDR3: CASSQDRDSYEQYF. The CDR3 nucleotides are TGTGCCAGCAGCCAAGACAGGGATTCCTACGAGCAGTACTTC.

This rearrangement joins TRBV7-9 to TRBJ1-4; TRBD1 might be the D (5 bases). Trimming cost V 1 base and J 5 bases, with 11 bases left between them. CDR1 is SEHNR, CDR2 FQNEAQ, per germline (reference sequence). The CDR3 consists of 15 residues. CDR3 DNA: TGTGCCAGCAGCTTAGGCGGGGCAAACAATGAAAAACTGTTTTTT. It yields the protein CASSLGGANNEKLFF. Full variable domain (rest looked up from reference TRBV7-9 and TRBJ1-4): DTGVSQNPRHKITKRGQNVTFRCDPISEHNRLYWYRQTLGQGPEFLTYFQNEAQLEKSRLLSDRFSAERPKGSFSTLEIQRTEQGDSAMYLCASSLGGANNEKLFFGSGTQLSVL.

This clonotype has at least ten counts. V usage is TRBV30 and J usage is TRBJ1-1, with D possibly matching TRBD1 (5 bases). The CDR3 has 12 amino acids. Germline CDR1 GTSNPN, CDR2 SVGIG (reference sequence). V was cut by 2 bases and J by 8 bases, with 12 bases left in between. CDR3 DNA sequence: TGTGCCTGGAGTTGGGTGGGGGGGGAAGCTTTCTTT. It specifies CAWSWVGGEAFF.